These 30 T cell receptor beta chains came from one sample sequenced in a study of blood T cells in healthy people across ages. Combining a sample-barcoded 5' primer with a J-beta primer mix, a second PCR ran for about 7 to 11 cycles. TCRdb reanalysed the 5' RACE reads using MiXCR and keeps one entry per CDR3 protein. The sample has hundreds of thousands of distinct CDR3 sequences; roughly 48% are singletons. The specimen sequenced was blood. These receptors were obtained from a man aged 30 to 39 in good health.

This clonotype was observed a few times. This CDR3 is CASSSRRVGTDTQYF. CDR3 DNA: TGTGCCAGCAGTTCCCGCCGGGTAGGGACAGATACGCAGTATTTT. The chain links TRBV25-1 to TRBJ2-3; the D is unclear. CDR3 length: 15 amino acids. V lost 5 bases to trimming and J lost 3 bases, with 15 bases between them. Germline CDR1 and CDR2: MGHDK and SYGVNS. The complete variable domain, with remaining parts taken from reference TRBV25-1 and TRBJ2-3, reads EADIYQTPRYLVIGTGKKITLECSQTMGHDKMYWYQQDPGMELHLIHYSYGVNSTEKGDLSSESTVSRIRTEHFPLTLESARPSHTSQYLCASSSRRVGTDTQYFGPGTRLTVL.

The chain carries TRBV20-1 and TRBJ2-7; D is ambiguous. The CDR3 loop spans 13 amino acids. The germline gives CDR1 DFQATT, CDR2 SNEGSKA (reference sequence). The V gene lost 6 bases and the J gene lost 0 bases, with 12 bases spanning the gap. CDR3 loop: CSADGPVSYEQYF. The CDR3 bases are TGCAGTGCCGACGGGCCGGTCTCCTACGAGCAGTACTTC.

The chain joins TRBV6-2 or TRBV6-3 to TRBJ1-5; TRBD1 is a possible D gene (5 bases). This CDR3 region has 14 residues. The V gene lost 7 bases and the J gene lost 5 bases, with 15 bases spanning the gap. CDR1 and CDR2 from the germline V gene are MNHEY and SVGEGT. CDR3 protein: CASTLPGGYQPQHF. The CDR3 DNA sequence: TGTGCCAGCACCTTGCCCGGGGGGTATCAGCCCCAGCATTTT.

V and J are TRBV20-1 and TRBJ2-1; 8 bases agree with TRBD2. Per germline, CDR1 DFQATT and CDR2 SNEGSKA (reference sequence). The CDR3 has 11 amino acids. V lost 6 bases and J lost 9; bases outside the gene matches: 4. Here the CDR3 DNA reads TGCAGTGCCCCGGCGGGGGGTGAGCAGTTCTTC. Protein: CSAPAGGEQFF.

As DNA, the CDR3 is TGTGCCAGCAGTTTTCCTGTTGGGGGAGGGGCCTACGAGCAGTACTTC. Its translation is CASSFPVGGGAYEQYF. This chain links TRBV6-5 with TRBJ2-7, with TRBD2 matching 7 bases. CDR1 MNHEY and CDR2 SVGAGI come from the germline V gene. After removal of 4 bases from V and 2 bases from J, the junction contained 11 bases not matched to a gene. The CDR3 loop spans 16 amino acids.

This clonotype was picked up a small number of times. This chain connects TRBV6-5 to TRBJ2-4; tentatively, D is TRBD2 (6 bases). CDR3 length: 17 amino acids. The V gene lost 4 bases and the J gene lost 0 bases, with 16 bases spanning the gap. Germline V CDR1 and CDR2: MNHEY, SVGAGI. CDR3 sequence: CASSFSHPGLAKNIQYF. CDR3 coding DNA: TGTGCCAGCAGTTTTTCCCACCCGGGACTAGCCAAAAACATTCAGTACTTC.

The chain carries TRBV20-1 and TRBJ2-7; the D gene is possibly TRBD1 (5 bases). Trimming took off 6 bases at V and 7 bases at J, with 19 bases between the two ends. Per germline, CDR1 DFQATT and CDR2 SNEGSKA (reference sequence). This CDR3 comprises 13 residues. The CDR3 region has the DNA TGCAGTGCCTTGGAGACAGTTTTATTTGAGCAGTACTTC. As protein: CSALETVLFEQYF.

The chain joins TRBV4-1 to TRBJ2-4, with 10 bases fitting TRBD2. Germline V gene sequence: CDR1 MGHRA, CDR2 YSYEKL. This CDR3 region has 15 residues. V gave up 0 bases and J gave up 6 bases; unmatched junction bases: 2. The CDR3 DNA is TGCGCCAGCAGCCAAGAACTAGCGGGGACAAACATTCAGTACTTC. Its protein product is CASSQELAGTNIQYF.

V usage is TRBV20-1 and J usage is TRBJ1-2, with D uncertain. Between the trimmed V and J ends, which lost 1 base and 0 bases, there was a span of 18 bases. This CDR3 has 17 residues. From germline, CDR1 is DFQATT and CDR2 SNEGSKA (reference sequence). In nucleotides, the CDR3 is TGCAGTGCTAGAGGCGTCGCGGAGACTCCAGCTAACTATGGCTACACCTTC. It is translated as CSARGVAETPANYGYTF.

Turning to this clonotype: A much larger clonotype is one base distant, so this may be a read error. The chain employs TRBV7-9 and TRBJ2-5; D call uncertain. The V end lost 7 bases, the J end lost 0 bases, and 9 bases lay between the germline ends. CDR1 is SEHNR and CDR2 is FQNEAQ in the germline V gene (reference sequence). This CDR3 has 13 residues. The CDR3 sequence: CASNLGYQETQYF. The CDR3 coding sequence is TGTGCCAGCAATTTGGGGTACCAAGAGACCCAGTACTTC.

In this sample, this clonotype turned up many times. This chain joins TRBV7-3 and TRBJ2-5; D is undetermined. This CDR3 spans 14 amino acids. V lost 0 bases, J lost 1 base, and 6 bases lay in between. Germline lookup yields CDR1 SGHTA and CDR2 FQGTGA. CDR3 in amino acids: CASSLTGFQETQYF. CDR3 nucleotides: TGTGCCAGCAGCTTAACAGGTTTCCAAGAGACCCAGTACTTC.

To note about this clonotype: The junction departs from germline at one end; a sequencing error may be responsible. The chain uses TRBV10-3 and TRBJ1-4, with 12 bases matching TRBD1. Germline lookup yields CDR1 ENHRY and CDR2 SYGVKD. This CDR3 region has 14 residues. The CDR3 reads CAISPGTGGEKLFF. The CDR3 DNA follows: TGTGCCATCAGTCCCGGGACAGGGGGCGAAAAACTGTTTTTC.

This clonotype was counted at least ten times. V gene TRBV30 combines with J gene TRBJ1-2; D remains unclear. In germline, CDR1 is GTSNPN, CDR2 SVGIG (reference sequence). With 1 base removed from V and 2 bases from J, the gap between germline ends came to 8 bases. This CDR3 region has 13 residues. The CDR3 DNA sequence: TGTGCCTGGAGTGGGTCGGAAAACTATGGCTACACCTTC. Its protein is CAWSGSENYGYTF.

This clonotype was seen more than once but under ten times. This chain joins TRBV7-2 and TRBJ2-5; 12 bases fit TRBD2. V lost 1 base to trimming and J lost 5 bases; unmatched junction nucleotides: 5. Germline-derived CDR1 and CDR2 are SGHTA and FQGNSA. This CDR3 region has 16 residues. The CDR3 sequence is CASSLVTSGGRETQYF. The DNA of the CDR3 is TGTGCCAGCAGCTTAGTGACTAGCGGGGGTCGGGAGACCCAGTACTTC.

This chain links TRBV12-3 or TRBV12-4 with TRBJ1-1; D remains ambiguous. V dropped 3 bases and J dropped 7 bases, with 3 bases sitting between them. The CDR3 length is 10 residues. Here the CDR3 reads CASSLLEAFF. CDR3 DNA: TGTGCCAGCAGTTTGCTTGAAGCTTTCTTT.

This chain joins TRBV11-2 and TRBJ2-5; no firm D call. The end of the DNA aligns better with TRBJ2-7, so the J call may be wrong. The CDR3 runs 12 residues. From germline, CDR1 is SGHAT and CDR2 FQNNGV. The chain's CDR3 is CASSVQSSEQYF. DNA for the CDR3: TGTGCCAGCAGCGTACAGTCTTCCGAGCAGTACTTC.

CDR3 sequence (DNA): TGTGCCAGCAGTTTAGCGGGACTAGCGGGAGAGGGGCAGTACTTC. Translation gives CASSLAGLAGEGQYF. The chain joins TRBV12-3 or TRBV12-4 to TRBJ2-7; 14 bases are a match to TRBD2. V lost 0 bases to trimming and J lost 9 bases; unmatched junction nucleotides: 4. The CDR3 totals 15 residues.

The rearrangement links TRBV5-1 to TRBJ2-1, with 8 bases fitting TRBD2. Germline V CDR1 and CDR2: SGHRS, YFSETQ. V was pared by 4 bases and J by 7 bases, with 7 bases of the junction left unmatched. This CDR3 comprises 14 residues. CDR3 region: CASSVPGLENEQFF. The CDR3 DNA reads as TGCGCCAGCAGCGTCCCGGGACTAGAGAATGAGCAGTTCTTC.

The rearrangement links TRBV20-1 to TRBJ2-7; 8 nucleotides line up with TRBD1. The CDR3 spans 12 residues. V shed 3 bases and J 5 bases; nucleotides not matched to a gene: 3. Germline V CDR1 and CDR2: DFQATT, SNEGSKA (reference sequence). CDR3 amino acids: CSASPGGNEQYF. The CDR3, as DNA: TGCAGTGCTAGCCCAGGGGGCAACGAGCAGTACTTC.

The J gene is TRBJ2-3, the V gene TRBV11-3, with 12 positions matching TRBD2. The germline V gene has CDR1 SGHNT and CDR2 YENEEA. The CDR3 has 15 amino acids. V dropped 5 bases and J dropped 4; count of bases not matched to a gene: 4. CDR3 nucleotides: TGTGCCAGCAGCACCGGACTAGCGGGGTCAGATACGCAGTATTTT. It encodes CASSTGLAGSDTQYF.

With regard to this clonotype: A junction end diverges from the germline sequence, so it may reflect a read error. The V and J genes are TRBV6-2 or TRBV6-3 and TRBJ2-5; possible D gene TRBD1, 6 bases. The J call is doubtful: the DNA matches TRBJ2-7 better. The CDR3 contains 13 residues. Germline CDR1 and CDR2: MNHEY and SVGEGT. CDR3 in DNA: TGTGCCAGCAGTGACTCGAGGGGGTACGAGCAGTACTTC. Protein: CASSDSRGYEQYF.

The chain is built from TRBV6-1 and TRBJ1-1; D gene unclear. CDR1 is MNHNS, CDR2 SASEGT, per germline. The CDR3 covers 15 residues. V lost 5 bases and J 1 base, leaving 14 bases between the germline ends. The CDR3 DNA is TGTGCCAGCAGTCTAGGCGGCAGTCGGAACACTGAAGCTTTCTTT. It codes for CASSLGGSRNTEAFF.

This clonotype was seen only a few times. The chain combines TRBV30 with TRBJ1-6; D unresolved. Deletions cut 0 bases from V and 10 bases from J, with 13 bases between. This CDR3 region has 14 residues. Per germline, CDR1 GTSNPN and CDR2 SVGIG (reference sequence). CDR3 DNA: TGTGCCTGGAGTGTAACTCGGCCCAAGTCACCCCTCCACTTT. As protein: CAWSVTRPKSPLHF.

The chain employs TRBV20-1 and TRBJ2-5; 10 nucleotides agree with TRBD2. Germline values: CDR1 DFQATT, CDR2 SNEGSKA (reference sequence). The V and J ends lost 4 bases and 2 bases, in that order; junction bases with no gene match: 7. CDR3 length equals 15 residues. The CDR3 sequence: CSATPGSGGQETQYF. The CDR3 DNA is TGCAGTGCTACCCCGGGTAGCGGGGGGCAAGAGACCCAGTACTTC.

The CDR3 sequence is CASSYSREPTDTQYF. For the CDR3, the DNA is TGTGCCAGCAGTTACTCGCGGGAGCCCACAGATACGCAGTATTTT. The V call is TRBV6-5, the J call TRBJ2-3; 7 nucleotides align to TRBD2. The V segment lost 0 bases and the J segment 2 bases; nucleotides outside the gene matches: 2. The germline V gene encodes CDR1 MNHEY and CDR2 SVGAGI. The CDR3 runs 15 residues.

There are a few counts of this clonotype. V is TRBV6-5 and J is TRBJ2-7; 11 positions match TRBD1. V lost 8 bases, J lost 3 bases, and 9 bases stayed unmatched. The CDR3 has 15 amino acids. Germline V gene data show CDR1 as MNHEY and CDR2 as SVGAGI. This CDR3 reads CASARGTGGVYEQYF. CDR3 nucleotide sequence: TGTGCCAGCGCTAGGGGGACAGGGGGTGTCTACGAGCAGTACTTC.

This clonotype has a count of ten or more. The chain couples TRBV3-1 to TRBJ2-5; TRBD1 aligns across 7 bases. Per germline, CDR1 LGHDT and CDR2 YNNKEL (reference sequence). There are 15 residues in the CDR3. V shed 5 bases and J 2 bases; nucleotides not matched to a gene: 8. DNA of the CDR3: TGTGCCAGCAGCTCGGCCGGGACAGTTCAAGAGACCCAGTACTTC. This encodes CASSSAGTVQETQYF.

V and J are TRBV14 and TRBJ1-1; D gene uncertain. The V end was cut by 1 base, the J end by 10 bases, with 13 bases between. Germline lookup yields CDR1 SGHDN and CDR2 FVKESK. There are 13 residues in the CDR3. This CDR3 is CASSQVGSRVAFF. CDR3 bases: TGTGCCAGCAGCCAAGTAGGGAGTAGGGTAGCTTTCTTT.

This clonotype was detected a few times. This chain connects TRBV20-1 to TRBJ1-2; no reliable D call. The V end lost 5 bases, the J end lost 4 bases, and 17 bases lay between the germline ends. Germline lookup yields CDR1 DFQATT and CDR2 SNEGSKA (reference sequence). CDR3 length equals 14 residues. The CDR3 DNA sequence: TGCAGTGCTTCCGTAGGAGGGTCCCGCTATGGCTACACCTTC. This gives the protein CSASVGGSRYGYTF.

The chain combines TRBV5-1 with TRBJ2-1; D could derive from TRBD1 or TRBD2 (5 bases each). Germline CDR1 reads SGHRS; CDR2 reads YFSETQ. The CDR3 is made up of 14 amino acids. With 4 bases removed from V and 7 bases from J, the gap between germline ends came to 15 bases. CDR3 sequence: CASSGGSVRNEQFF. The CDR3 nucleotides read TGCGCCAGCAGCGGGGGTTCAGTGAGGAATGAGCAGTTCTTC. The complete variable domain, with remaining parts taken from reference TRBV5-1 and TRBJ2-1, reads KAGVTQTPRYLIKTRGQQVTLSCSPISGHRSVSWYQQTPGQGLQFLFEYFSETQRNKGNFPGRFSGRQFSNSRSEMNVSTLELGDSALYLCASSGGSVRNEQFFGPGTRLTVL.